This T cell receptor (beta chain) was recovered during a study of CD8 T cells in Susac syndrome. Unmatched junction bases numbered 6, after V lost 7 bases and J lost 5 bases. This CDR3 is built from 15 residues. In germline, CDR1 is KGHDR, CDR2 SFDVKD. The RNA, roughly 0.45 to 1 ug, was put through reverse transcription using random hexamers. Amplification of TCR beta CDR3 was carried out by immunoSEQ multiplex PCR, which covered 54 Vbeta and 13 Jbeta segments. In TCRdb, the immunoSEQ multiplex PCR reads were re-called with MiXCR into one record per CDR3 protein. The sample records hundreds of thousands of distinct CDR3 sequences, approximately 85% being singletons.

The gene calls are TRBV24-1 and TRBJ2-1; the match to TRBD2 covers 11 bases. Sequences were obtained from CD8+ T cells from PBMCs. The receptor was derived from a human donor with multiple sclerosis. The DNA for the CDR3 is TGTGCCACCAGCGATACTAGCGGGAGTAACAATGAGCAGTTCTTC. This sequence encodes CATSDTSGSNNEQFF.